Sequencing of this T cell receptor (beta chain) was carried out in a study of regulatory T cells. The primer mix had 52 TRBV and 13 TRBJ primers. Sequencing was performed with immunoSEQ multiplex PCR; in TCRdb, only in-frame clones are kept and a portion is missing. This sample carries just over 20,000 clones, 93% of them seen once, and the ten largest clones take roughly 4%. Germline V gene lookup returns CDR1 MNHNS and CDR2 SASEGT. V was pared by 5 bases and J by 4 bases, with 10 bases of the junction left unmatched. The CDR3 is made up of 15 amino acids. This sequence originates from a child younger than 10 with CD3G deficiency. The chain employs TRBV6-1 and TRBJ2-7; 8 positions agree with TRBD1. Specimen: CD8+ T cells sorted from blood. CDR3 sequence: CASSINRGSKYEQYF. CDR3 bases: TGTGCCAGCAGTATTAACAGGGGGAGTAAGTACGAGCAGTACTTC.